Listed here are 17 T cell receptor beta chains from one sample, sequenced in a study of control samples from healthy donors and cancer patients. Some clones are missing from TCRdb's copy, which holds only in-frame ones; the method was immunoSEQ multiplex PCR. There are some 130,000 clones in the sample; 85% to 95% occur only once, and 1.5% to 2% lies in the top ten. The sequenced sample consisted of PBMCs. These receptors were collected from a man between 45 and 60 years old with head and neck cancer.

V is TRBV10-1 and J is TRBJ2-2; 8 positions match TRBD2. Germline lookup yields CDR1 WNHNN and CDR2 SYGVQD (reference sequence). The CDR3 is 17 residues long. V lost 3 bases and J lost 1; bases outside the gene matches: 7. The CDR3 protein is CASSDGRGGLNTGELFF. CDR3 in DNA: TGCGCCAGCAGTGACGGACGGGGGGGACTGAACACCGGGGAGCTGTTTTTT.

This clone was seen only once. This chain links TRBV18 with TRBJ1-2; D may be TRBD1 (5 bases). The V gene lost 1 base and the J gene lost 2 bases, with 8 bases spanning the gap. This CDR3 has 14 amino acids. The V gene's germline CDR1 is KGHSH and CDR2 LQKENI. CDR3 DNA sequence: TGTGCCAGCTCACCACAACCAGGGAACTATGGCTACACCTTC. Translated: CASSPQPGNYGYTF.

This rearrangement joins TRBV7-8 to TRBJ1-6, with a weak D call TRBD1 (5 bases). The CDR3 has 15 residues. V lost 5 bases and J 4 bases, leaving 12 bases between the germline ends. CDR1 and CDR2 from the germline V gene are SGHVS and FQNEAQ. The CDR3: CASSLGHLYNSPLHF. The CDR3 DNA is TGTGCCAGCAGCCTAGGACATCTGTATAATTCACCCCTCCACTTT.

This rearrangement joins TRBV9 to TRBJ2-2; 10 bases are shared with TRBD1. V dropped 5 bases and J dropped 6; count of bases not matched to a gene: 10. There are 16 residues in the CDR3. CDR1 and CDR2 from the germline V gene are SGDLS and YYNGEE. Written as DNA, the CDR3 is TGTGCCAGCAGTCCGACCGACAGGGGGCTCGCCGGGGAGCTGTTTTTT. Translated, it gives CASSPTDRGLAGELFF.

The chain couples TRBV7-2 to TRBJ2-7; a weak D match, TRBD2 (6 bases). V lost 5 bases and J 6 bases, leaving 17 bases between the germline ends. Germline V gene lookup returns CDR1 SGHTA and CDR2 FQGNSA. The CDR3 loop spans 14 amino acids. The CDR3 DNA sequence: TGTGCCAGCAGCCCCAGTCGGGGGTCTAGCGAGCAGTACTTC. Amino acid sequence: CASSPSRGSSEQYF.

The chain combines TRBV19 with TRBJ1-5; 8 nucleotides line up with TRBD1. Unmatched junction bases numbered 4, after V lost 9 bases and J lost 0 bases. The germline CDR1 and CDR2 sequences are LNHDA and SQIVND (reference sequence). This CDR3 is 14 amino acids long. The chain's CDR3 is CASSDRGSNQPQHF. The CDR3 DNA reads TGTGCCAGCAGCGACAGGGGTAGCAATCAGCCCCAGCATTTT.

The genes are TRBV19 and TRBJ2-7; 7 positions agree with TRBD1. Losses at the gene ends were 5 bases for V and 2 bases for J; bases not matched to a gene: 9. The germline V gene has CDR1 LNHDA and CDR2 SQIVND (reference sequence). The CDR3 is 15 residues long. CDR3 in DNA: TGTGCCAGTAGTTCCCCCTCGACAGGGCCCTACGAGCAGTACTTC. Protein product: CASSSPSTGPYEQYF.

The V gene is TRBV27, the J gene TRBJ1-5, with D possibly being TRBD1 (6 bases). Germline CDR1 MNHEY, CDR2 SMNVEV (reference sequence). V was clipped by 6 bases and J by 2 bases, with 14 bases between them. The CDR3 loop spans 15 amino acids. This chain's CDR3 is CASRSTGLRNQPQHF. The CDR3 coding sequence is TGTGCCAGCAGAAGTACAGGGCTACGCAATCAGCCCCAGCATTTT.

The chain has TRBV7-9 and TRBJ2-1, with no clear D. Germline lookup yields CDR1 SEHNR and CDR2 FQNEAQ (reference sequence). The CDR3 loop spans 12 amino acids. V dropped 2 bases and J dropped 6 bases, with 5 bases sitting between them. CDR3 sequence: CASSLTLNEQFF. The DNA for the CDR3 is TGTGCCAGCAGCTTAACACTCAATGAGCAGTTCTTC.

J is TRBJ2-1 and V is TRBV11-2, with D tentatively TRBD1 (6 bases). The CDR3 runs 15 residues. Between the trimmed V and J ends, which lost 3 bases and 0 bases, there was a span of 9 bases. The V gene's germline CDR1 is SGHAT and CDR2 FQNNGV. CDR3 residues: CASSLGAISYNEQFF. CDR3 DNA sequence: TGTGCCAGCAGCTTGGGGGCCATCTCCTACAATGAGCAGTTCTTC.

This chain connects TRBV4-3 to TRBJ2-7, with a tentative D call TRBD1 (6 bases). V lost 2 bases to trimming and J lost 2 bases, with 16 bases between them. The CDR3 is 16 residues long. CDR1 is LGHNA, CDR2 YSLEER, per germline. The CDR3 region has the DNA TGCGCCAGCAGCCAAAACTCCGGGACAATGACCTACGAGCAGTACTTC. It specifies CASSQNSGTMTYEQYF.

Concerning this clone: One end of the junction is discordant with germline, which a read error may explain. Distinct nucleotide sequences in the sample also encode this CDR3. The chain links TRBV3-1 (or the pseudogene TRBV3-2) to TRBJ2-5, with D unresolved. Germline loops: CDR1 LGHDT, CDR2 YNNKEL (reference sequence). CDR3 length: 14 residues. CDR3 nucleotides: TGTGCCAGCAGCCAAGAAGGTCTAGAAGAGACTCAGTACTTC. Translated, it gives CASSQEGLEETQYF.

The genes are TRBV2 and TRBJ2-7, with TRBD1 matching over 8 bases. CDR3 size: 14 residues. The trim removed 6 bases at V and 5 bases at J, leaving 9 bases unmatched. Germline CDR1 reads SNHLY; CDR2 reads FYNNEI. The CDR3 loop is CASSLDRGGNEQYF. The CDR3 DNA follows: TGTGCCAGCAGCCTTGACAGGGGCGGCAACGAGCAGTACTTC.

This clone was seen just once. The chain is built from TRBV12-3 or TRBV12-4 and TRBJ2-2, with D possibly being TRBD1 or TRBD2 (6 bases each). Deletions cut 7 bases from V and 6 bases from J, with 12 bases between. The CDR3 is 13 residues long. CDR3 DNA: TGTGCCAGCAACGTAAGGGGGGCCGGGGAGCTGTTTTTT. It translates to CASNVRGAGELFF.

For the CDR3, the DNA is TGTGCCAGCAGTTTATCGTCAGGAGTTTACAATGAGCAGTTCTTC. Encoded protein: CASSLSSGVYNEQFF. The chain carries TRBV27 and TRBJ2-1; D call uncertain. The CDR3 is 15 amino acids. V gave up 0 bases and J gave up 4 bases, with 10 bases separating them. The germline V gene encodes CDR1 MNHEY and CDR2 SMNVEV (reference sequence).

This chain joins TRBV19 and TRBJ2-7, with D possibly matching TRBD1 (6 bases). From germline, CDR1 is LNHDA and CDR2 SQIVND (reference sequence). This CDR3 comprises 15 residues. The V gene lost 1 base and the J gene lost 2 bases, with 12 bases spanning the gap. The CDR3 coding sequence is TGTGCCAGTAGTATAGTTTTCGGGACACCCTACGAGCAGTACTTC. Its translation is CASSIVFGTPYEQYF.

CDR3 in amino acids: CASSLGGLGSVGYTF. The CDR3 region has the DNA TGCGCCAGCAGCTTGGGGGGTCTTGGCTCGGTCGGCTACACCTTC. V is TRBV5-1 and J is TRBJ1-2; the D is unclear. The V end was cut by 0 bases, the J end by 8 bases, with 17 bases between. Germline CDR1 is SGHRS and CDR2 is YFSETQ. The CDR3 runs 15 residues.